This TCR beta chain was captured by sequencing in a study of blood T cells in healthy people across ages (dated by TCRdb to between 2014 and 2017). Regarding the study in general: In model experiments, roughly one uniquely barcoded TCR beta cDNA molecule per two T cells was captured by template switching. To track age-related changes in TCR beta repertoire diversity, the study relied on deep sequencing normalized with unique cDNA molecular identifiers. Four age groups were formed from the donors: young (average roughly 15 years), middle-aged (around 41), aged (roughly 58) and long-lived (about 75). To avoid experimental bias, donors of different ages were randomly spread across the sequencing lanes. Using the same blood draw, the study looked at two additional independent replicas of 1 million unique cDNA reads for two donors, one aged 18 to 30 and the other aged 80 or older.

Findings and caveats that apply to the study as a whole: Observed TCR beta diversity correlated strongly with the percentage of naive T cells measured by flow cytometry. The CMV infection status of donors was not known, potentially confounding age-related changes in expanded clonotypes. Observed TCR beta diversity per million T cells fell roughly linearly with age, and a significant reduction was already apparent by age around 39. Compared with the aged group, the long-lived group had more naive CD4+ T cells, fewer expanded clones and increased TCR diversity, suggesting age selection. Conclusive comparison of naive and antigen-experienced compartments was prevented by the profiling of bulk unsorted PBMCs. Total diversity estimates from one million sequenced T cells were considered lower bounds and underestimates.

Preparation of the library involved 5' RACE. The data were produced on an Illumina HiSeq 2500. A second PCR of about 7 to 12 cycles was run with a J-beta primer mix and a sample-barcoded 5' primer. A unique molecular identifier was introduced onto each TCR beta cDNA molecule by a template-switch 5' adaptor carrying 12 random nucleotides. Each sample yielded at least 3 million CDR3-containing paired-end reads. First-strand cDNA synthesis was performed from all RNA using the Mint cDNA synthesis kit, with priming by a TRBC-specific oligonucleotide. Following uracil-DNA glycosylase treatment, all cDNA underwent a first 18-cycle PCR with the universal primers M1SS and BC2_uni_R. On the authors' methods: For normalization, 1 million high-quality reads, each with a distinct molecular identifier, were randomly selected from each sample. Instead of being binned into consensus sequences, reads that shared molecular identifiers were thrown out. MiTCR, run with a Q25 quality threshold and the strictest error-elimination algorithm, handled CDR3 identification, clonotype clustering and error correction. A nonparametric unseen species model using Euler transformation provided a lower-bound estimate of total TCR beta diversity. TCRdb redid the processing of the public reads, applying fastp at Q25 and MiXCR, and retained in-frame beta chains. A single entry per CDR3 protein holds the most common genes and DNA from its merged rows. The authors' filters were not applied to this entry. The sample records approximately 830,000 distinct CDR3 sequences, 60% to 80% of which are singletons. 28% of the sample comes from the top ten.

The roughly 39 donors, aged roughly 6 to 100 years, were systemically healthy Caucasian individuals from Russia. Around 9.9 milliliters of peripheral blood were collected from each donor into EDTA-treated Vacutainer tubes. Ficoll-Paque density-gradient centrifugation was used to isolate PBMCs, with at least 6.5 million per sample. Trizol reagent was used to extract total RNA from PBMCs, with at least 6 micrograms per sample. Naive CD45RAhigh/CD27high T cell percentages were measured by flow cytometry on a PBMC aliquot from every donor. The CDR3 starts with the cysteine, ends with the phenylalanine, and has 14 residues. CDR3 DNA is the only sequence kept; it has 42 bases, read in frame from the first base. Relative to germline, V is missing 0 bases and J is missing 5 bases, with 5 bases of the junction outside any gene match. CDR1 and CDR2 are drawn from the germline V gene (reference sequence): DFQATT, SNEGSKA.

Notes on this clonotype: The antigen this receptor binds is unknown. Qualities for individual bases were not recorded, and no much larger clone is one base off.

The sample taken for sequencing was blood. The rearranged segments are TRBV20-1 and TRBJ2-7; 9 central bases correspond to TRBD2. The clonotype was recovered from a man aged 30-40 years in good health. Read as DNA, the sequence is TGCAGTGCTAGAGATGGGGCTAGCGGGAACGAGCAGTACTTC. This yields the protein CSARDGASGNEQYF.